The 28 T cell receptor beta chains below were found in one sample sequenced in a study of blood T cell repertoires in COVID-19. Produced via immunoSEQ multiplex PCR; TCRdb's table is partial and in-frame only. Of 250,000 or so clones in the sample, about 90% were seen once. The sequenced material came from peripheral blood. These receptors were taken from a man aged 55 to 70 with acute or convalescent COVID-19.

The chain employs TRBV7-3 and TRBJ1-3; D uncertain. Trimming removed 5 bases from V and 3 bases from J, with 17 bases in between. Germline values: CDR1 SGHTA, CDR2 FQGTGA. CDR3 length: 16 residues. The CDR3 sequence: CASSPRGGMGGNTIYF. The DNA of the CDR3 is TGTGCCAGCAGCCCCCGAGGAGGCATGGGTGGAAACACCATATATTTT.

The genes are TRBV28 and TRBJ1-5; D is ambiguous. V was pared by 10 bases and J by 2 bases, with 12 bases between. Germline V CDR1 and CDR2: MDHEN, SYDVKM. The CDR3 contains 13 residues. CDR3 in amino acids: CAIGEDGNQPQHF. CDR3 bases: TGTGCCATCGGGGAAGATGGCAATCAGCCCCAGCATTTT.

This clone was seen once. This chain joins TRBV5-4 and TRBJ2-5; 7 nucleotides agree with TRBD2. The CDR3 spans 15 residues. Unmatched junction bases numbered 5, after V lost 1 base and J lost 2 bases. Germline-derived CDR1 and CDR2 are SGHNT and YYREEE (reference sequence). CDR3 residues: CASSLPLAVQETQYF. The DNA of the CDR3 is TGTGCCAGCAGCTTGCCCCTAGCGGTTCAAGAGACCCAGTACTTC.

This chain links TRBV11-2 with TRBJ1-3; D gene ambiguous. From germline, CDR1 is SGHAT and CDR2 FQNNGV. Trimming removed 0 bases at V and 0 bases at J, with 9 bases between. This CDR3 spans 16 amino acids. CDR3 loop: CASSLERSPSGNTIYF. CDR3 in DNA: TGTGCCAGCAGCTTAGAACGGTCACCCTCTGGAAACACCATATATTTT.

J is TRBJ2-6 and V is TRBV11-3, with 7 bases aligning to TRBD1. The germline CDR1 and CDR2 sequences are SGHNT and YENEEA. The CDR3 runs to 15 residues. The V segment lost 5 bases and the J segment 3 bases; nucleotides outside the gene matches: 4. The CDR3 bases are TGTGCCAGCAGCCACGACAGGGTTGGGGCCAACGTCCTGACTTTC. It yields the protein CASSHDRVGANVLTF.

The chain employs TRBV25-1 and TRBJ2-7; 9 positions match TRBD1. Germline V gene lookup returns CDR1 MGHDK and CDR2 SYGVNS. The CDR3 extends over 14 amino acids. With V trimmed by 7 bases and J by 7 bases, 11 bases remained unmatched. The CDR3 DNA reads TGTGCCAGCACGCATGGGGACAGGGTGAGAGAGCAGTACTTC. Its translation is CASTHGDRVREQYF.

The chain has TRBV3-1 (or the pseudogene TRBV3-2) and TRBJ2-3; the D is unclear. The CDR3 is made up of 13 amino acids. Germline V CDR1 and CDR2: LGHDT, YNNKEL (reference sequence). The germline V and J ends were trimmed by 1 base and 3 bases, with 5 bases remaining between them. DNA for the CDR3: TGTGCCAGCAGCCAAGCAGATACAGATACGCAGTATTTT. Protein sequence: CASSQADTDTQYF.

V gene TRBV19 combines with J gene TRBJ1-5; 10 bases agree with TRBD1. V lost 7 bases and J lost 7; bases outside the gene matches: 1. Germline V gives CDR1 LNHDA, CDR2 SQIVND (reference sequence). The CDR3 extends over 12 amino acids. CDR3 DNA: TGTGCCAGTACGACAGGGGGCCAGCCCCAGCATTTT. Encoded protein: CASTTGGQPQHF. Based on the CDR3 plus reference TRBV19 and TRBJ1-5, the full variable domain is DGGITQSPKYLFRKEGQNVTLSCEQNLNHDAMYWYRQDPGQGLRLIYYSQIVNDFQKGDIAEGYSVSREKKESFPLTVTSAQKNPTAFYLCASTTGGQPQHFGDGTRLSIL.

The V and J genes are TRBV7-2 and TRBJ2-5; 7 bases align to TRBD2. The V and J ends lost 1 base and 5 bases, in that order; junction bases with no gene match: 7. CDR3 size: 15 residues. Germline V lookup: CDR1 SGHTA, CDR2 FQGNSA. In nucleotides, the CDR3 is TGTGCCAGCAGCTTAGTCGGGCAGGGAGGGGAGACCCAGTACTTC. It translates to CASSLVGQGGETQYF. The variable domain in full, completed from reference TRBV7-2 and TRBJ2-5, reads GAGVSQSPSNKVTEKGKDVELRCDPISGHTALYWYRQSLGQGLEFLIYFQGNSAPDKSGLPSDRFSAERTGGSVSTLTIQRTQQEDSAVYLCASSLVGQGGETQYFGPGTRLLVL.

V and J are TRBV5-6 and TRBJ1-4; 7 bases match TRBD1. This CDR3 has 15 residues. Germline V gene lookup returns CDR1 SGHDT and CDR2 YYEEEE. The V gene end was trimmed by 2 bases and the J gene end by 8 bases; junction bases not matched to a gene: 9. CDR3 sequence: CASSFDRVIGEKLFF. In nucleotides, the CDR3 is TGTGCCAGCAGCTTCGACAGGGTAATAGGAGAAAAACTGTTTTTT.

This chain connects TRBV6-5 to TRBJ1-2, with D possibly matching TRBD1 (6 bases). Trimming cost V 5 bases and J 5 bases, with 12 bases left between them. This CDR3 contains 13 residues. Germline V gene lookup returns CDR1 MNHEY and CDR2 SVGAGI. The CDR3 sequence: CASSPGGSYGYTF. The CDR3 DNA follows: TGTGCCAGCAGTCCTGGGGGCTCATATGGCTACACCTTC.

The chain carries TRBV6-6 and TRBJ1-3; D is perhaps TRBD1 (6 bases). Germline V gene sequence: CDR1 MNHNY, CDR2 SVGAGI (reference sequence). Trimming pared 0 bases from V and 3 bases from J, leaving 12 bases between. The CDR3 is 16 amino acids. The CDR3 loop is CASSYSKTGNGNTIYF. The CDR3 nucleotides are TGTGCCAGCAGTTACTCGAAAACAGGGAATGGAAACACCATATATTTT.

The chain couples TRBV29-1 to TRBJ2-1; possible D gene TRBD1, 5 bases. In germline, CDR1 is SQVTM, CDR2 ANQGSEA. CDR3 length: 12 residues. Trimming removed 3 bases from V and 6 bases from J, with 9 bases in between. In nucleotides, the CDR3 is TGCAGCGTTGACATCAGGGCCAATGAGCAGTTCTTC. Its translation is CSVDIRANEQFF.

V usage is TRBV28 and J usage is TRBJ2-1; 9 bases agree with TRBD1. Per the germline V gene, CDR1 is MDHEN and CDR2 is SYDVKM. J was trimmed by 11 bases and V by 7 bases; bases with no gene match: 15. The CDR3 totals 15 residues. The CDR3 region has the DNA TGTGCCAGCACCTTGATTAGACAGGGGGATACTCAGCAGTTCTTC. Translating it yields CASTLIRQGDTQQFF.

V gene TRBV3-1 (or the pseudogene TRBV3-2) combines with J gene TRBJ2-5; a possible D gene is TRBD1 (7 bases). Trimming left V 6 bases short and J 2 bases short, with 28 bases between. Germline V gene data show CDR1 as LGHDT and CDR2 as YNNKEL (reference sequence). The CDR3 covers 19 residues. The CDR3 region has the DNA TGTGCCAGCAGTCCAAGTTTGGTAGCAGGGGGGTTGGGACAAGAGACCCAGTACTTC. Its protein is CASSPSLVAGGLGQETQYF.

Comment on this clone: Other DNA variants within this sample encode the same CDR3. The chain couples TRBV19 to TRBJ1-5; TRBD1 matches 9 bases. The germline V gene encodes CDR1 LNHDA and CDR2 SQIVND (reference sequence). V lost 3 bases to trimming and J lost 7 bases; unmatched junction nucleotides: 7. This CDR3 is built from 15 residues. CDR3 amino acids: CASSIPGQGTQPQHF. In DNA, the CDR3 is TGTGCCAGTAGTATCCCCGGACAGGGGACCCAGCCCCAGCATTTT.

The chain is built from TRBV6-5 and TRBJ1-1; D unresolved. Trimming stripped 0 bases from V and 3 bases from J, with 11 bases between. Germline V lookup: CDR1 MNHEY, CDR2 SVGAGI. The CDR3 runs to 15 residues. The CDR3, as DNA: TGTGCCAGCAGTTACTCGGTGAGGTTGCACACTGAAGCTTTCTTT. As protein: CASSYSVRLHTEAFF.

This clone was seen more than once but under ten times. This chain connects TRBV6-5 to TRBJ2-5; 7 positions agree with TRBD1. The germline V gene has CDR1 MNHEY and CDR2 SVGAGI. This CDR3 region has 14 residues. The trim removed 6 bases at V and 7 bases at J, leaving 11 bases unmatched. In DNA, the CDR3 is TGTGCCAGCAGGCTCGGGACAGCGCCTGGGACCCAGTACTTC. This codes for CASRLGTAPGTQYF.

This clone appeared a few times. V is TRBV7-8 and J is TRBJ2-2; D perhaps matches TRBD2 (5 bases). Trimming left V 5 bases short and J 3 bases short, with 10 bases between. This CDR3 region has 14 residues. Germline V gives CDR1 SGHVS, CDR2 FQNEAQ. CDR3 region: CASSRGGDTGELFF. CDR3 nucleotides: TGTGCCAGCAGCCGAGGAGGAGACACCGGGGAGCTGTTTTTT.

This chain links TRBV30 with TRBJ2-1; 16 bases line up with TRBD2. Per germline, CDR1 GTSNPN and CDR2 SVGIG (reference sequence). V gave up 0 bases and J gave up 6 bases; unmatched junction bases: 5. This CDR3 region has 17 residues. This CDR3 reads CAWSVQGTSGRGNEQFF. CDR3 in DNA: TGTGCCTGGAGTGTACAAGGGACTAGCGGGAGGGGCAATGAGCAGTTCTTC.

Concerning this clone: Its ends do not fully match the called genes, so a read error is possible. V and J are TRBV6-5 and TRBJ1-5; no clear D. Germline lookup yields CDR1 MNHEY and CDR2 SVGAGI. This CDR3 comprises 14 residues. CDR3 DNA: TGTGCCAGCAGTTACGGGCCCGCCAATGAGCCCCAGCATTTT. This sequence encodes CASSYGPANEPQHF.

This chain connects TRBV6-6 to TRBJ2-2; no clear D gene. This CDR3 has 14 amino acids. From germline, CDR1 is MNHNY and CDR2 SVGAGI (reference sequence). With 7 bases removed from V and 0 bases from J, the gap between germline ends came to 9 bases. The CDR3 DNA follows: TGTGCCAGCAACTCCCTATCGAACACCGGGGAGCTGTTTTTT. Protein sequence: CASNSLSNTGELFF.

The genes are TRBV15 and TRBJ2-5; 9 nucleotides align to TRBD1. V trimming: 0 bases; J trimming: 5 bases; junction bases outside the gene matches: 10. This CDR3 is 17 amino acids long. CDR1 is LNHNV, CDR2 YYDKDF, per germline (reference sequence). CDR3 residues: CATSREAGTGSGETQYF. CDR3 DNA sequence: TGTGCCACCAGCAGAGAGGCCGGGACAGGGTCGGGTGAGACCCAGTACTTC.

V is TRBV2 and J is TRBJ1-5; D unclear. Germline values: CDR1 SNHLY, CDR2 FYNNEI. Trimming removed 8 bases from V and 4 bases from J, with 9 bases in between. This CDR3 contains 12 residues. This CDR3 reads CASGRENQPQHF. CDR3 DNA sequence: TGTGCCAGCGGTAGGGAGAATCAGCCCCAGCATTTT.

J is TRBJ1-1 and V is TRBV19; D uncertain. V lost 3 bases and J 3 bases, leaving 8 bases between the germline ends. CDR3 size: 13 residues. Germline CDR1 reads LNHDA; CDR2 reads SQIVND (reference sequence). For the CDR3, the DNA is TGTGCCAGTAGTATTCAGAGGGACACTGAAGCTTTCTTT. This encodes CASSIQRDTEAFF.

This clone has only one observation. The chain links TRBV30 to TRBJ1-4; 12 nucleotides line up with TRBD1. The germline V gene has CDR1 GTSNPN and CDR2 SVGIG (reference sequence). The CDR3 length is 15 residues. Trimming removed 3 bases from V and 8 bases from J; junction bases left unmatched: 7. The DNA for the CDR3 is TGTGCCTGGAGCCGGGACAGGGGGCAGAGGGAAAAACTGTTTTTT. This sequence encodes CAWSRDRGQREKLFF.

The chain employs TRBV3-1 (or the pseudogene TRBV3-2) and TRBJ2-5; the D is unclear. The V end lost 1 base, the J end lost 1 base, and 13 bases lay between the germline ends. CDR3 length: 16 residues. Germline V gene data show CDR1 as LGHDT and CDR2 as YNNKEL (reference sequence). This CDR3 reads CASSQGPRVRQETQYF. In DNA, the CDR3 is TGTGCCAGCAGCCAAGGCCCCCGGGTGCGCCAAGAGACCCAGTACTTC.

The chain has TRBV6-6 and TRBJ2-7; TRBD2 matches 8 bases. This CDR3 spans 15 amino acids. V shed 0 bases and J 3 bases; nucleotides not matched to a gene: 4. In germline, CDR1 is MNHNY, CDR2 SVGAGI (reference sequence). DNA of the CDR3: TGTGCCAGCAGTTACTCGGGACTAGAAAACTACGAGCAGTACTTC. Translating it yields CASSYSGLENYEQYF.